What follows are 24 T cell receptor beta chains derived from one specimen sequenced in a study of cytomegalovirus exposure and HLA in healthy donors (TCRdb year 2017). Libraries were built with the immunoSEQ multiplex PCR assay. A mixture of 60 forward primers for TCR Vbeta segments and 13 reverse primers for TCR Jbeta segments was used in the multiplex PCR. The table comes from immuneACCESS by way of TCRdb, which keeps in-frame sequences with V and J called. Part of the clones is missing from these tables; in studies checked, under half for an unresolved V gene and the rest for unknown reasons. The sample records about 160,000 clones, around 74% of which are singletons. The top ten clonotypes cover about 1.4% of the sample. The sample comprised PBMCs. Every receptor here comes from a woman under 40 in good health and CMV-seronegative.

This chain joins TRBV5-4 and TRBJ1-5; 9 bases align to TRBD1. The CDR3 has 15 amino acids. With V trimmed by 0 bases and J by 7 bases, 5 bases remained unmatched. Germline loops: CDR1 SGHNT, CDR2 YYREEE (reference sequence). The CDR3 region is CASSLDRGLKQPQHF. Written as DNA, the CDR3 is TGTGCCAGCAGCTTGGACAGGGGGCTGAAACAGCCCCAGCATTTT.

The rearrangement uses TRBV6-4 and TRBJ2-2, with TRBD1 matching over 10 bases. The CDR3 sequence is 14 residues long. Trimming removed 6 bases from V and 4 bases from J; junction bases left unmatched: 2. The germline V gene encodes CDR1 MRHNA and CDR2 SNTAGT. The CDR3 reads CASRGQGITGELFF. In DNA form, the CDR3 reads TGTGCCAGCAGGGGACAGGGGATCACCGGGGAGCTGTTTTTT.

The chain links TRBV10-3 to TRBJ2-1, with D maybe TRBD1 (5 bases). V dropped 5 bases and J dropped 8 bases, with 10 bases sitting between them. The CDR3 consists of 12 residues. CDR1 and CDR2 from the germline V gene are ENHRY and SYGVKD. In DNA, the CDR3 is TGTGCCATCAGTAGAATCAGGGATGAGCAGTTCTTC. This translates into CAISRIRDEQFF.

The chain combines TRBV13 with TRBJ2-3; 15 bases match TRBD2. The CDR3 is 17 residues long. CDR1 and CDR2 (germline): PRHDT, FYEKMQ (reference sequence). With V trimmed by 4 bases and J by 3 bases, 5 bases remained unmatched. CDR3 sequence (DNA): TGTGCCAGCAGCTCCAGGACTAGCGGGGGGGGGACAGATACGCAGTATTTT. Residues: CASSSRTSGGGTDTQYF.

The chain combines TRBV12-2 with TRBJ2-6; TRBD2 is the table's D call, not checked against the DNA. TRBV12-2 is designated a pseudogene. There are 20 residues in the CDR3. The DNA for the CDR3 is TGTGCAAGTCGCTTGCCGGGCGAAGGGGGAGGGGTGTCTGGGGCCAACGTCCTGACTTTC. Encoded protein: CASRLPGEGGGVSGANVLTF.

The chain carries TRBV5-4 and TRBJ1-6, with 12 bases identical to TRBD1. In germline, CDR1 is SGHNT, CDR2 YYREEE (reference sequence). Trimming at V came to 4 bases and at J to 5 bases, leaving 10 bases not matched to a gene. The CDR3 runs to 18 residues. CDR3 sequence reads: CASSLRDRGLSNNSPLHF. The CDR3 DNA follows: TGTGCCAGCAGCCTCCGGGACAGGGGGCTTTCAAATAATTCACCCCTCCACTTT.

V and J are TRBV5-4 and TRBJ2-1; unclear D gene. The germline V and J ends were trimmed by 4 bases and 0 bases, with 8 bases remaining between them. Germline V gene sequence: CDR1 SGHNT, CDR2 YYREEE (reference sequence). This CDR3 has 14 residues. CDR3 amino acids: CASSRLDSYNEQFF. CDR3 DNA: TGTGCCAGCAGCCGACTCGACTCCTACAATGAGCAGTTCTTC.

The V gene is TRBV7-9, the J gene TRBJ2-7; 8 bases are a match to TRBD1. The ends lost 2 bases at V and 8 bases at J; junction bases unmatched: 8. This CDR3 contains 14 residues. Germline V gene data show CDR1 as SEHNR and CDR2 as FQNEAQ (reference sequence). In nucleotides, the CDR3 is TGTGCCAGCAGCTTAACCTCAGGGGGCGGAAAGCAGTACTTC. As protein: CASSLTSGGGKQYF.

A single count supports this clone. The same CDR3 arises from other DNA sequences in this sample as well. The J gene is TRBJ1-2, the V gene TRBV18; maybe TRBD1 (6 bases). V gave up 3 bases and J gave up 4 bases, with 9 bases separating them. This CDR3 spans 13 amino acids. Germline CDR1 is KGHSH and CDR2 is LQKENI. CDR3: CASSPGQIYGYTF. As DNA, the CDR3 is TGTGCCAGCTCACCTGGACAGATCTATGGCTACACCTTC.

This chain uses TRBV12-5 with TRBJ1-4; D gene uncertain. The length of the CDR3 is 14 residues. The germline CDR1 and CDR2 sequences are LGHNT and FRNRAP. Between the trimmed V and J ends, which lost 2 bases and 8 bases, there was a span of 12 bases. The CDR3 DNA is TGTGCTAGTGGTTTGCCCTCCACTTCGGAAAAACTGTTTTTT. Protein sequence: CASGLPSTSEKLFF.

CDR3 loop: CAAPGPGLADFSYEQYF. The CDR3 DNA sequence: TGCGCTGCCCCGGGACCGGGACTAGCGGACTTTTCCTACGAGCAGTACTTC. The rearrangement uses TRBV4-1 and TRBJ2-7; 11 positions agree with TRBD2. Germline V lookup: CDR1 MGHRA, CDR2 YSYEKL. CDR3 length: 17 amino acids.

J is TRBJ1-5 and V is TRBV7-2; D remains ambiguous. V was shortened by 2 bases and J by 4 bases, with 6 bases between the two germline ends. Germline V CDR1 and CDR2: SGHTA, FQGNSA. The CDR3 spans 13 residues. The CDR3 loop is CASSLSQNQPQHF. The CDR3 DNA reads TGTGCCAGCAGCTTATCCCAAAATCAGCCCCAGCATTTT.

In its sample, this clone was seen a few times. J is TRBJ1-1 and V is TRBV5-4, with D unclear. Trimming stripped 4 bases from V and 3 bases from J, with 10 bases between. The CDR3 contains 13 residues. Per the germline V gene, CDR1 is SGHNT and CDR2 is YYREEE (reference sequence). The CDR3 spells CASSTARDTEAFF. The CDR3 nucleotides read TGTGCCAGCAGCACGGCTCGGGACACTGAAGCTTTCTTT.

The rearrangement uses TRBV2 and TRBJ2-7; the match to TRBD1 covers 7 bases. V lost 1 base, J lost 12 bases, and 12 bases stayed unmatched. Per germline, CDR1 SNHLY and CDR2 FYNNEI. There are 14 residues in the CDR3. Here the CDR3 DNA reads TGTGCCAGCAGTGAAGATAACAGGGGACGAGCGCTGTACTTC. Protein product: CASSEDNRGRALYF.

This chain uses TRBV10-3 with TRBJ1-1; TRBD1 might be the D (6 bases). The CDR3 covers 13 residues. V gave up 3 bases and J gave up 7 bases, with 12 bases separating them. From germline, CDR1 is ENHRY and CDR2 SYGVKD. This CDR3 reads CAISERTDVEAFF. CDR3 bases: TGTGCCATCAGTGAACGGACAGATGTTGAAGCTTTCTTT.

CDR3 protein: CASRPGLTGANVLTF. The DNA of the CDR3 is TGTGCCAGCAGACCCGGACTAACTGGGGCCAACGTCCTGACTTTC. The rearrangement links TRBV6-6 to TRBJ2-6; D might be TRBD2 (6 bases). Germline V gene data show CDR1 as MNHNY and CDR2 as SVGAGI (reference sequence). V was shortened by 6 bases and J by 2 bases, with 11 bases between the two germline ends. This CDR3 comprises 15 residues.

The chain joins TRBV2 to TRBJ1-2, with D perhaps TRBD1 (5 bases). This CDR3 has 15 residues. V lost 4 bases and J lost 5, with 17 bases in between. From germline, CDR1 is SNHLY and CDR2 FYNNEI. CDR3 nucleotide sequence: TGTGCCAGCAGTGGGGGACTGCTGACAGCATATGGCTACACCTTC. Translated: CASSGGLLTAYGYTF.

The rearrangement links TRBV5-5 to TRBJ2-7; D gene uncertain. This CDR3 has 13 residues. V lost 0 bases and J lost 2, with 6 bases in between. Per germline, CDR1 SGHKS and CDR2 YYEKEE (reference sequence). This CDR3 reads CASSLVSAYEQYF. CDR3 bases: TGTGCCAGCAGCTTGGTCTCAGCCTACGAGCAGTACTTC.

The J gene is TRBJ1-1, the V gene TRBV5-1, with D possibly being TRBD1 (6 bases). Trimming took 4 bases from V and 1 from J, leaving 8 bases between them. CDR1 and CDR2 from the germline V gene are SGHRS and YFSETQ. The CDR3 consists of 13 residues. This CDR3 reads CASSVTGNTEAFF. The CDR3 DNA follows: TGCGCCAGCAGCGTGACAGGGAACACTGAAGCTTTCTTT.

The rearrangement uses TRBV10-2 and TRBJ2-1, with 8 bases aligning to TRBD1. Germline-derived CDR1 and CDR2 are WSHSY and SAAADI. The J segment lost 9 bases and the V segment lost 6 bases, leaving 10 bases of the junction unmatched. CDR3 length: 14 amino acids. The CDR3 region has the DNA TGCGCCAGCAGCCTCTCGGACAGGGATACTGAGCAGTTCTTC. Amino acids: CASSLSDRDTEQFF.

The chain recombines TRBV5-1 with TRBJ1-2; the D is unclear. The V gene's germline CDR1 is SGHRS and CDR2 YFSETQ. Trimming took off 0 bases at V and 3 bases at J, with 9 bases between the two ends. This CDR3 is 14 amino acids long. CDR3 sequence reads: CASSLVGEHYGYTF. CDR3 DNA sequence: TGCGCCAGCAGCTTGGTGGGAGAACACTATGGCTACACCTTC.

The chain recombines TRBV5-1 with TRBJ1-1; 7 nucleotides line up with TRBD1. V dropped 2 bases and J dropped 4; count of bases not matched to a gene: 5. CDR3 length equals 14 residues. Per the germline V gene, CDR1 is SGHRS and CDR2 is YFSETQ. The CDR3 region has the DNA TGCGCCAGCAGCTTCTCTAGACAGGGCACTGAAGCTTTCTTT. This translates into CASSFSRQGTEAFF.

V and J are TRBV2 and TRBJ1-1; 7 nucleotides match TRBD1. This CDR3 region has 16 residues. Unmatched junction bases numbered 13, after V lost 5 bases and J lost 4 bases. Germline loops: CDR1 SNHLY, CDR2 FYNNEI. In DNA, the CDR3 is TGTGCCAGCAGTATGAAAAAGGGGGCAGGCGGCACTGAAGCTTTCTTT. It encodes CASSMKKGAGGTEAFF.

The rearrangement joins TRBV5-6 to TRBJ1-1, with D possibly matching TRBD1 (5 bases). Germline V gives CDR1 SGHDT, CDR2 YYEEEE. The V end lost 0 bases, the J end lost 0 bases, and 9 bases lay between the germline ends. This CDR3 spans 15 amino acids. The CDR3 DNA reads TGTGCCAGCAGCTTGGGGGGGGGACTGAACACTGAAGCTTTCTTT. Translated: CASSLGGGLNTEAFF.